Listed below are T cell receptor beta chains from one sample, sequenced in a study of blood T cell repertoires in COVID-19. Only in-frame clones appear in the TCRdb table, and some are missing; sequencing was by immunoSEQ multiplex PCR. Seen here are some 68,000 clones, 80% to 90% observed once, and the top ten hold 2.3%. Material for sequencing was peripheral blood. Every receptor here comes from a human donor in a cohort sampled during active COVID-19. CDR3s include the opening cysteine and the closing phenylalanine or tryptophan.

J	V	CDR3
TRBJ1-3	TRBV7-8	CASSLTVFSGNTIYF
TRBJ1-2	TRBV29-1	CSVEARFNYGYTF
TRBJ2-7	TRBV10-1	CASSEGSLVGGYEQYF
TRBJ2-1	TRBV5-1	CASGAGWYNEQFF
TRBJ2-5	TRBV7-3	CASSLTGTGEETQYF
TRBJ2-7	TRBV7-2	CASSQGLAGGNDEQYF
TRBJ2-3	TRBV4-2	CASSQIGGGRTDTQYF
TRBJ2-7	TRBV19	CASSGWDSPYEQYF
TRBJ1-5	TRBV7-9	CASSPGQGLWEPQHF
TRBJ2-4	TRBV6-2/TRBV6-3	CASSYSPGQTINIQYF
TRBJ1-1	TRBV10-3	CAISESSGPGGGRRTEAFF
TRBJ1-1	TRBV29-1	CSVRARQGNTEAFF
TRBJ1-2	TRBV2	CASSRTGSGYTF
TRBJ2-1	TRBV18	CASSQQEVRGGYHNEQFF